This entry lists 21 T cell receptor beta chains sequenced from one sample in a study of shared clonotypes between healthy human individuals. The table came from immunoSEQ multiplex PCR; TCRdb's copy has only in-frame clones and leaves some out. The sample shows some 2 million clones, less than 95% of them seen only once. Naive CD8 cells were CD45RO-negative, positively selected for CCR7, excluding terminally differentiated effector memory CD45RA+ cells. Sequences were obtained from naive CD8+ T cells sorted from blood. The receptors were sampled from a man aged 18 to 29 in good health.

The gene calls are TRBV19 and TRBJ1-1, with 9 bases lining up with TRBD1. The CDR3 is made up of 14 amino acids. The ends lost 2 bases at V and 6 bases at J; junction bases unmatched: 4. The germline gives CDR1 LNHDA, CDR2 SQIVND (reference sequence). CDR3 amino acids: CASSITGGVAEAFF. The CDR3 nucleotides read TGTGCCAGTAGTATAACAGGGGGCGTCGCTGAAGCTTTCTTT.

The gene calls are TRBV11-2 and TRBJ1-2, with 9 bases identical to TRBD1. The V gene end was trimmed by 4 bases and the J gene end by 3 bases; junction bases not matched to a gene: 15. This CDR3 comprises 18 residues. The germline V gene has CDR1 SGHAT and CDR2 FQNNGV. CDR3 sequence reads: CASSSVMGQGGLHYGYTF. The CDR3 DNA follows: TGTGCCAGCAGCTCGGTCATGGGACAGGGTGGGCTCCACTATGGCTACACCTTC.

The rearrangement uses TRBV4-1 and TRBJ1-1, with D maybe TRBD1 (6 bases). Trimming pared 0 bases from V and 5 bases from J, leaving 10 bases between. The CDR3 loop spans 14 amino acids. The germline gives CDR1 MGHRA, CDR2 YSYEKL. The CDR3 protein is CASSQDTGITEAFF. The CDR3 nucleotides read TGCGCCAGCAGCCAAGATACAGGGATTACTGAAGCTTTCTTT.

The chain has TRBV7-8 and TRBJ1-5; 9 bases match TRBD1. CDR3 size: 15 residues. Trimming took 5 bases from V and 6 from J; bases not matched to a gene: 8. The germline V gene encodes CDR1 SGHVS and CDR2 FQNEAQ. The CDR3 is CASSQLQGASQPQHF. The CDR3 bases are TGTGCCAGCAGCCAACTACAGGGGGCGAGTCAGCCCCAGCATTTT.

This clone was observed a single time. The rearrangement joins TRBV7-2 to TRBJ2-7; D may match TRBD1 or TRBD2 (6 bases each). Germline V lookup: CDR1 SGHTA, CDR2 FQGNSA. With 4 bases removed from V and 2 bases from J, the gap between germline ends came to 15 bases. This CDR3 contains 15 residues. CDR3 sequence (DNA): TGTGCCAGCAGCTCAGCGCGGGACATAGCCTACGAGCAGTACTTC. It yields the protein CASSSARDIAYEQYF.

This clone has more than one count but fewer than ten. The same CDR3 also results from other DNA sequences found in this sample. The rearrangement uses TRBV7-9 and TRBJ1-2, with unresolved D. The V end was cut by 1 base, the J end by 8 bases, with 8 bases between. The CDR3 spans 12 residues. In germline, CDR1 is SEHNR, CDR2 FQNEAQ (reference sequence). The CDR3 nucleotides read TGTGCCAGCAGCTTAGAAGGTAACGGCTACACCTTC. It is translated as CASSLEGNGYTF.

This chain uses TRBV9 with TRBJ2-3; 9 nucleotides match TRBD2. Germline-derived CDR1 and CDR2 are SGDLS and YYNGEE. Trimming cost V 4 bases and J 4 bases; bases outside gene matches: 13. This CDR3 region has 17 residues. The chain's CDR3 is CASSSLLGIAGADTQYF. The CDR3 nucleotides are TGTGCCAGCAGCTCCTTACTTGGGATAGCGGGGGCAGATACGCAGTATTTT.

The chain has TRBV5-4 and TRBJ2-7; 7 bases align to TRBD1. V dropped 2 bases and J dropped 0; count of bases not matched to a gene: 11. The CDR3 covers 17 residues. Looked up from germline, CDR1 is SGHNT and CDR2 is YYREEE (reference sequence). This CDR3 reads CASSFMMGQLSSYEQYF. CDR3 nucleotide sequence: TGTGCCAGCAGCTTCATGATGGGACAGTTGAGCTCCTACGAGCAGTACTTC.

The chain joins TRBV5-4 to TRBJ2-2, with D uncertain. Germline CDR1 SGHNT, CDR2 YYREEE (reference sequence). This CDR3 is 13 amino acids long. Trimming removed 5 bases from V and 5 bases from J, with 10 bases in between. The CDR3: CASRAGVTGELFF. The CDR3 bases are TGTGCCAGCAGAGCTGGGGTGACCGGGGAGCTGTTTTTT.

The V and J genes are TRBV5-1 and TRBJ2-5; D uncertain. From germline, CDR1 is SGHRS and CDR2 YFSETQ. The V gene lost 5 bases and the J gene lost 3 bases, with 17 bases spanning the gap. The CDR3 contains 15 residues. CDR3 nucleotides: TGCGCCAGCAGACGGTCGGGTTACCGGGAAGAGACCCAGTACTTC. Its translation: CASRRSGYREETQYF.

This clone was seen only a few times. The chain recombines TRBV29-1 with TRBJ1-1; D unresolved. Germline V gene data show CDR1 as SQVTM and CDR2 as ANQGSEA. V was cut by 7 bases and J by 2 bases, with 8 bases left in between. The CDR3 loop spans 11 amino acids. The CDR3 protein is CSAMENTEAFF. CDR3 coding DNA: TGCAGCGCCATGGAAAACACTGAAGCTTTCTTT.

This rearrangement joins TRBV6-5 to TRBJ1-6; no clear D. V lost 4 bases and J lost 0, with 4 bases in between. The CDR3 is made up of 14 amino acids. The germline V gene encodes CDR1 MNHEY and CDR2 SVGAGI. In DNA form, the CDR3 reads TGTGCCAGCAGTTCGAGCTCCTATAATTCACCCCTCCACTTT. It codes for CASSSSSYNSPLHF.

Remarks on this clone: The junction departs from the called germline gene at one end, perhaps through a read error. The chain links TRBV29-1 to TRBJ2-7; 7 bases agree with TRBD2. The CDR3 has 16 amino acids. CDR1 is SQVTM and CDR2 is ANQGSEA in the germline V gene. CDR3 sequence reads: CSVEGGKRQESYKQYF. As DNA, the CDR3 is TGCAGCGTTGAGGGAGGGAAGCGGCAGGAATCCTACAAGCAGTACTTC.

This clone occurred once. The rearrangement links TRBV11-1 to TRBJ1-2, with D perhaps TRBD1 (6 bases). Germline CDR1 SGHAT, CDR2 FQDESV (reference sequence). Trimming cost V 5 bases and J 8 bases, with 15 bases left between them. The CDR3 has 13 amino acids. CDR3 in amino acids: CASSPLEGDGYTF. Written as DNA, the CDR3 is TGTGCCAGCAGCCCACTGGAGGGGGACGGCTACACCTTC. Combining the CDR3 with reference TRBV11-1 and TRBJ1-2 gives the whole variable domain EAEVAQSPRYKITEKSQAVAFWCDPISGHATLYWYRQILGQGPELLVQFQDESVVDDSQLPKDRFSAERLKGVDSTLKIQPAELGDSAMYLCASSPLEGDGYTFGSGTRLTVV.

The J gene is TRBJ2-7, the V gene TRBV10-2; 9 bases align to TRBD1. CDR3 length: 12 residues. With V trimmed by 9 bases and J by 1 base, 1 base remained unmatched. The germline V gene has CDR1 WSHSY and CDR2 SAAADI. CDR3 region: CASGTGSYEQYF. The DNA for the CDR3 is TGCGCCAGTGGGACAGGGTCCTACGAGCAGTACTTC.

The rearrangement uses TRBV19 and TRBJ2-7; D is perhaps TRBD1 (6 bases). This CDR3 contains 13 residues. V was trimmed by 5 bases and J by 3 bases, leaving 11 bases between them. The V gene's germline CDR1 is LNHDA and CDR2 SQIVND (reference sequence). The CDR3: CASSWGQNYEQYF. Written as DNA, the CDR3 is TGTGCCAGTAGTTGGGGGCAGAACTACGAGCAGTACTTC.

This clone showed up just once. The chain carries TRBV27 and TRBJ1-6; D uncertain. This CDR3 contains 16 residues. The V gene's germline CDR1 is MNHEY and CDR2 SMNVEV (reference sequence). Between the trimmed V and J ends, which lost 5 bases and 5 bases, there was a span of 16 bases. CDR3 region: CASSGVSFGNNSPLHF. In nucleotides, the CDR3 is TGTGCCAGCAGTGGGGTGAGCTTCGGTAATAATTCACCCCTCCACTTT.

This sequence joins TRBV25-1 and TRBJ1-2; TRBD1 might be the D (6 bases). The length of the CDR3 is 13 residues. V shed 4 bases and J shed 3 bases, with 9 bases lying between them. Germline CDR1 reads MGHDK; CDR2 reads SYGVNS. Here the CDR3 DNA reads TGTGCCAGCAGTGTTGGGGGCGACTATGGCTACACCTTC. Amino acid sequence: CASSVGGDYGYTF.

The rearrangement links TRBV28 to TRBJ2-5; D is perhaps TRBD1 (7 bases). V was clipped by 6 bases and J by 10 bases, with 18 bases between them. Germline CDR1 MDHEN, CDR2 SYDVKM. This CDR3 comprises 13 residues. This CDR3 is CASSPTGEEDQYF. Written as DNA, the CDR3 is TGTGCCAGCAGCCCTACAGGGGAGGAGGACCAGTACTTC.

The gene calls are TRBV5-5 and TRBJ2-7; 11 bases agree with TRBD1. This CDR3 is built from 16 residues. CDR1 is SGHKS and CDR2 is YYEKEE in the germline V gene (reference sequence). V dropped 1 base and J dropped 3; count of bases not matched to a gene: 6. The DNA of the CDR3 is TGTGCCAGCAGCTTGAACAGAGGGACAGGGGGCTACGAGCAGTACTTC. Its translation is CASSLNRGTGGYEQYF.

V usage is TRBV5-6 and J usage is TRBJ1-2; 7 bases fit TRBD1. The CDR3 is 15 amino acids. Trimming took 4 bases from V and 0 from J; bases not matched to a gene: 6. Germline V gives CDR1 SGHDT, CDR2 YYEEEE. The CDR3 sequence is CASSEAGTANYGYTF. In DNA, the CDR3 is TGTGCCAGCAGCGAGGCCGGGACAGCTAACTATGGCTACACCTTC.